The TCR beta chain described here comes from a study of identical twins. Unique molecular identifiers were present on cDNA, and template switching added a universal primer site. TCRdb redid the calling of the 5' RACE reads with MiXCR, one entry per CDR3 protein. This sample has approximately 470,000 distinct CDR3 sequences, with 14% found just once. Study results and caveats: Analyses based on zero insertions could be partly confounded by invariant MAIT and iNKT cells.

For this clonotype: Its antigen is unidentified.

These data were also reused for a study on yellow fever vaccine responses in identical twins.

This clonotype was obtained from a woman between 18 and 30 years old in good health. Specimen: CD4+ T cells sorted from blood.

The CDR3 bases are TGTGCCAGCAGCTCCTCTTCTAGCTCCTACGAGCAGTACTTC. This encodes CASSSSSSSYEQYF. V gene TRBV7-2 combines with J gene TRBJ2-7; D is unclear. Trimming shortened V by 4 bases and J by 0 bases, and 10 bases separated the two germline ends. CDR1 SGHTA and CDR2 FQGNSA come from the germline V gene. The CDR3 has 14 residues.